This passage covers 16 T cell receptor beta chains from one sample sequenced in a study of T cell responses to AZD1222 COVID-19 vaccine. Generated by immunoSEQ multiplex PCR, the TCRdb table keeps only in-frame clones and is missing some. The sample has over 50,000 clones; about 89% are singletons. The sequencing used peripheral blood, collected 28 days after the second AZD1222 dose. These receptors came from an adult who received the AZD1222 COVID-19 vaccine.

The chain joins TRBV5-5 to TRBJ1-1; TRBD1 matches 9 bases. CDR3 length: 12 amino acids. Germline V gene data show CDR1 as SGHKS and CDR2 as YYEKEE (reference sequence). The J segment lost 11 bases and the V segment lost 4 bases, leaving 6 bases of the junction unmatched. Here the CDR3 reads CASSRDRAYAFF. Written as DNA, the CDR3 is TGTGCCAGCAGCAGGGACAGGGCGTACGCTTTCTTT.

CDR3 DNA: TGTGCCAGCAGCTCAGATCCGGGACTTAACACCGGGGAGCTGTTTTTT. Protein sequence: CASSSDPGLNTGELFF. J is TRBJ2-2 and V is TRBV7-8, with D possibly being TRBD2 (6 bases). The V end lost 4 bases, the J end lost 2 bases, and 14 bases lay between the germline ends. Germline-derived CDR1 and CDR2 are SGHVS and FQNEAQ. The CDR3 runs to 16 residues.

The rearrangement links TRBV7-2 to TRBJ2-2; unclear D gene. This CDR3 contains 12 residues. Germline V lookup: CDR1 SGHTA, CDR2 FQGNSA. The V end was cut by 6 bases, the J end by 2 bases, with 4 bases between. The CDR3, as DNA: TGTGCCAGCAGTACCAACACCGGGGAGCTGTTTTTT. This codes for CASSTNTGELFF.

This chain uses TRBV18 with TRBJ1-3; D remains unclear. The germline CDR1 and CDR2 sequences are KGHSH and LQKENI. V was cut by 2 bases and J by 10 bases, with 15 bases left in between. The CDR3 extends over 14 amino acids. The CDR3 DNA follows: TGTGCCAGCTCACCAATTGAGGGAGAAGGTACCATATATTTT. Protein sequence: CASSPIEGEGTIYF.

V is TRBV5-4 and J is TRBJ1-1, with D unresolved. Germline CDR1 reads SGHNT; CDR2 reads YYREEE (reference sequence). The V gene lost 4 bases and the J gene lost 1 base, with 11 bases spanning the gap. The CDR3 is 14 amino acids. CDR3 amino acids: CASSTKQKNTEAFF. Here the CDR3 DNA reads TGTGCCAGCAGCACTAAACAGAAGAACACTGAAGCTTTCTTT.

This clone appeared once. This rearrangement joins TRBV9 to TRBJ2-7, with 8 positions matching TRBD2. The germline gives CDR1 SGDLS, CDR2 YYNGEE. V gave up 4 bases and J gave up 3 bases; unmatched junction bases: 9. The length of the CDR3 is 15 residues. CDR3 sequence reads: CASSPRLAPDYEQYF. The CDR3 nucleotides are TGTGCCAGCAGCCCTAGACTAGCGCCCGACTACGAGCAGTACTTC.

This chain joins TRBV18 and TRBJ1-2; no definite D call. The CDR3 sequence is 13 residues long. V gave up 3 bases and J gave up 5 bases, with 10 bases separating them. The germline V gene encodes CDR1 KGHSH and CDR2 LQKENI. CDR3: CASSPEERYGYTF. CDR3 DNA sequence: TGTGCCAGCTCACCCGAGGAAAGATATGGCTACACCTTC.

This clone was seen a few times. V usage is TRBV4-1 and J usage is TRBJ1-2, with 7 nucleotides matching TRBD1. CDR1 and CDR2 from the germline V gene are MGHRA and YSYEKL. This CDR3 is built from 16 residues. V lost 2 bases, J lost 4 bases, and 10 bases stayed unmatched. The CDR3 nucleotides are TGCGCCAGCAGCCAACCAAACGTAGGGGGCGGCTATGGCTACACCTTC. This sequence encodes CASSQPNVGGGYGYTF.

The chain is built from TRBV19 and TRBJ1-6; TRBD1 aligns across 10 bases. The germline V gene has CDR1 LNHDA and CDR2 SQIVND (reference sequence). After removal of 6 bases from V and 1 base from J, the junction contained 18 bases not matched to a gene. The CDR3 is made up of 21 amino acids. CDR3 protein: CASRILGTGALERSYNSPLHF. The CDR3 DNA follows: TGTGCCAGTAGGATACTCGGGACAGGGGCATTGGAGAGGTCCTATAATTCACCCCTCCACTTT.

This sequence joins TRBV7-8 and TRBJ1-6; D is ambiguous. Trimming stripped 3 bases from V and 7 bases from J, with 10 bases between. Germline V gene data show CDR1 as SGHVS and CDR2 as FQNEAQ. The CDR3 has 14 residues. In DNA, the CDR3 is TGTGCCAGCAGCTTCTCCGGGTTCAATTCACCCCTCCACTTT. Its protein is CASSFSGFNSPLHF. Full variable domain (rest looked up from reference TRBV7-8 and TRBJ1-6): GAGVSQSPRYKVAKRGQDVALRCDPISGHVSLFWYQQALGQGPEFLTYFQNEAQLDKSGLPSDRFFAERPEGSVSTLKIQRTQQEDSAVYLCASSFSGFNSPLHFGNGTRLTVT.

The rearrangement links TRBV19 to TRBJ2-7, with a possible D match to TRBD1 (7 bases). Germline V gene data show CDR1 as LNHDA and CDR2 as SQIVND (reference sequence). The CDR3 contains 13 residues. V was pared by 6 bases and J by 4 bases, with 13 bases between. CDR3 nucleotide sequence: TGTGCCAGTAGGGGCAGGGGGACTTACGAGCAGTACTTC. Translated, it gives CASRGRGTYEQYF.

V usage is TRBV2 and J usage is TRBJ1-1, with a weak D call TRBD1 (5 bases). The CDR3 is 18 residues long. The germline V and J ends were trimmed by 2 bases and 0 bases, with 19 bases remaining between them. Looked up from germline, CDR1 is SNHLY and CDR2 is FYNNEI. Here the CDR3 reads CASSESSGWGGMNTEAFF. CDR3 in DNA: TGTGCCAGCAGTGAAAGTTCCGGGTGGGGGGGAATGAACACTGAAGCTTTCTTT.

This sequence joins TRBV29-1 and TRBJ2-1; possibly TRBD1 or TRBD2 for D (5 bases each). The CDR3 covers 15 residues. Per the germline V gene, CDR1 is SQVTM and CDR2 is ANQGSEA. V shed 5 bases and J shed 8 bases, with 22 bases lying between them. The CDR3 coding sequence is TGCAGCGTTAGGCCGGGACCCCCCAATAAGTATGAGCAGTTCTTC. Protein product: CSVRPGPPNKYEQFF.

This chain connects TRBV2 to TRBJ2-1, with D perhaps matching TRBD2 (6 bases). V gave up 3 bases and J gave up 15 bases, with 15 bases separating them. The CDR3 sequence is 12 residues long. Germline-derived CDR1 and CDR2 are SNHLY and FYNNEI. This CDR3 is CASSDEGRGMFF. DNA for the CDR3: TGTGCCAGCAGTGATGAGGGCCGGGGGATGTTCTTC.

The rearrangement links TRBV19 to TRBJ2-2; D remains unclear. The CDR3 loop spans 13 amino acids. Germline V lookup: CDR1 LNHDA, CDR2 SQIVND (reference sequence). With 3 bases removed from V and 3 bases from J, the gap between germline ends came to 5 bases. The CDR3 here is CASSIQDTGELFF. DNA for the CDR3: TGTGCCAGTAGTATTCAGGACACCGGGGAGCTGTTTTTT.

V gene TRBV6-2 or TRBV6-3 combines with J gene TRBJ2-3, with TRBD2 matching 8 bases. The CDR3 runs to 16 residues. Per the germline V gene, CDR1 is MNHEY and CDR2 is SVGEGT. V dropped 0 bases and J dropped 5; count of bases not matched to a gene: 7. The chain's CDR3 is CASSYSQRERGDTQYF. In DNA form, the CDR3 reads TGTGCCAGCAGTTACTCCCAGCGGGAGCGTGGAGATACGCAGTATTTT.